The sample holds many counts of the clone carrying this T cell receptor (beta chain). RNA transcripts gave rise to amplified TCR beta CDR3 regions. HTBI primers were employed in a first-round RT-PCR of the TCR CDR3. In TCRdb, the multiplex PCR reads were re-called with MiXCR into one record per CDR3 protein. The data show about 110,000 distinct CDR3 sequences, approximately 15% seen once. These data are taken from a study of T cells in Graves' hyperthyroidism and ophthalmopathy. CDR3 length equals 17 residues. Germline CDR1 LGHDT, CDR2 YNNKEL (reference sequence). The V and J ends lost 0 bases and 8 bases, in that order; junction bases with no gene match: 10.

The receptor was derived from a woman aged 45-59 years with Graves' hyperthyroidism. The chain uses TRBV3-1 and TRBJ2-1; TRBD1 agrees at 10 bases. Input material: blood. CDR3 protein: CASSQDLDRGGVYEQFF. The CDR3, as DNA: TGTGCCAGCAGCCAAGATTTGGACAGGGGGGGGGTGTATGAGCAGTTCTTC.